Below, 24 T cell receptor beta chains from the same sample are listed, as sequenced in a study of graft-versus-host responses after intestinal transplantation (dated by TCRdb to about 2021). Their target antigens are unknown. Library preparation used the immunoSEQ multiplex PCR assay. Sourced from immuneACCESS, this table was stored by TCRdb with only in-frame sequences that have V and J called. A share of the clones is absent; for the studies checked, an unresolved V gene accounts for under half, and the remainder has no known explanation. The sample has 90,000 to 120,000 clones on record, about 91% of them singletons. The ten top clones hold approximately 0.76% of the sample. The time point label on this specimen signifies: cells obtained before transplantation from donor or recipient. The sequencing here drew on unstimulated CD4+ T cells sorted from spleen or lymph node cells, taken before transplant. These receptors all stem from a human donor who was the organ donor for an intestinal transplant.

The chain links TRBV11-3 to TRBJ2-1; weak D call: TRBD2 (7 bases). The CDR3 consists of 13 residues. V was shortened by 5 bases and J by 15 bases, with 20 bases between the two germline ends. The germline V gene encodes CDR1 SGHNT and CDR2 YENEEA. CDR3 in DNA: TGTGCCAGCAGCACCCACGGGGGGCTGTTTGGGTTCTTC. It is translated as CASSTHGGLFGFF.

V and J are TRBV5-4 and TRBJ2-2; D possibly uses TRBD1 or TRBD2 (5 bases each). V was trimmed by 4 bases and J by 4 bases, leaving 11 bases between them. This CDR3 has 14 residues. Germline loops: CDR1 SGHNT, CDR2 YYREEE (reference sequence). Here the CDR3 reads CASSGGSSTGELFF. The CDR3 coding sequence is TGTGCCAGCAGCGGGGGATCGTCCACCGGGGAGCTGTTTTTT.

The chain carries TRBV11-3 and TRBJ2-7; D not certain. The CDR3 totals 13 residues. CDR1 is SGHNT, CDR2 YENEEA, per germline. V was clipped by 5 bases and J by 1 base, with 9 bases between them. CDR3 sequence (DNA): TGTGCCAGCAGCCCCGGCCGGTCCTACGAGCAGTACTTC. It translates to CASSPGRSYEQYF.

V and J are TRBV7-9 and TRBJ1-1; D may be TRBD1 (5 bases). The germline V and J ends were trimmed by 4 bases and 8 bases, with 20 bases remaining between them. Germline V gene sequence: CDR1 SEHNR, CDR2 FQNEAQ (reference sequence). The CDR3 is 15 amino acids. The chain's CDR3 is CASSSGTIKGEEAFF. CDR3 sequence (DNA): TGTGCCAGCAGCTCCGGGACTATTAAAGGGGAGGAAGCTTTCTTT.

With regard to this clone: Other DNA variants within this sample encode the same CDR3. The CDR3 loop reads CASSADSGGLGTGELFF. The CDR3 DNA reads TGTGCCAGCAGCGCGGACTCGGGGGGTCTAGGCACCGGGGAGCTGTTTTTT. The chain recombines TRBV9 with TRBJ2-2; 7 positions match TRBD2. The CDR3 loop spans 17 amino acids. The germline V gene encodes CDR1 SGDLS and CDR2 YYNGEE. V was clipped by 3 bases and J by 4 bases; unmatched bases: 12.

This sequence joins TRBV10-2 and TRBJ1-5; D perhaps matches TRBD1 (5 bases). Trimming shortened V by 3 bases and J by 0 bases, and 21 bases separated the two germline ends. The CDR3 covers 19 residues. CDR1 and CDR2 (germline): WSHSY, SAAADI. The CDR3 here is CASSDGRTLKGNSNQPQHF. The CDR3 nucleotides are TGCGCCAGCAGTGATGGGCGGACACTAAAGGGCAATAGCAATCAGCCCCAGCATTTT.

This chain uses TRBV7-2 with TRBJ2-5; D unclear. Deletions cut 1 base from V and 1 base from J, with 13 bases between. CDR3 length: 16 residues. The germline V gene has CDR1 SGHTA and CDR2 FQGNSA. CDR3 coding DNA: TGTGCCAGCAGCTTAGTTGTTCGAGCCTTCCAAGAGACCCAGTACTTC. Encoded protein: CASSLVVRAFQETQYF.

This clone appeared once. This rearrangement joins TRBV19 to TRBJ1-1; D is unresolved. The CDR3 has 13 residues. CDR1 is LNHDA and CDR2 is SQIVND in the germline V gene (reference sequence). The V end lost 7 bases, the J end lost 0 bases, and 9 bases lay between the germline ends. CDR3 DNA sequence: TGTGCCAGTAAAGAAGATTTGAACACTGAAGCTTTCTTT. Encoded protein: CASKEDLNTEAFF.

This clone was detected once. The rearrangement links TRBV6-1 to TRBJ1-1; D might be TRBD1 (6 bases). Trimming pared 7 bases from V and 3 bases from J, leaving 6 bases between. The CDR3 contains 11 residues. CDR1 MNHNS and CDR2 SASEGT come from the germline V gene. CDR3 in amino acids: CASKGDTEAFF. The CDR3 DNA reads TGTGCCAGCAAGGGGGACACTGAAGCTTTCTTT.

V usage is TRBV11-2 and J usage is TRBJ2-3; no clear D. V was shortened by 3 bases and J by 5 bases, with 12 bases between the two germline ends. The CDR3 contains 14 residues. Germline CDR1 reads SGHAT; CDR2 reads FQNNGV. The CDR3 loop is CASSFSPRGDTQYF. Written as DNA, the CDR3 is TGTGCCAGCAGCTTCTCCCCCCGTGGAGATACGCAGTATTTT.

V is TRBV6-1 and J is TRBJ2-1; tentatively, D is TRBD1 (6 bases). This CDR3 is built from 14 residues. The germline gives CDR1 MNHNS, CDR2 SASEGT. Trimming removed 5 bases from V and 12 bases from J, with 20 bases in between. The CDR3 DNA follows: TGTGCCAGCAGTCCCCTGACAGGTCCCAGAGGGCAGTTCTTC. Translation gives CASSPLTGPRGQFF.

This rearrangement joins TRBV6-1 to TRBJ1-2, with D perhaps TRBD1 (5 bases). Deletions cut 8 bases from V and 2 bases from J, with 12 bases between. In germline, CDR1 is MNHNS, CDR2 SASEGT. The CDR3 sequence is 13 residues long. The CDR3 DNA sequence: TGTGCCAGCTCCCGGGGACGGAACTATGGCTACACCTTC. It is translated as CASSRGRNYGYTF.

The V and J genes are TRBV6-5 and TRBJ2-5; D possibly uses TRBD1 or TRBD2 (5 bases each). V was cut by 4 bases and J by 6 bases, with 15 bases left in between. From germline, CDR1 is MNHEY and CDR2 SVGAGI. There are 14 residues in the CDR3. In DNA form, the CDR3 reads TGTGCCAGCAGTTGGACCGGGACGCAGCAGACCCAGTACTTC. It specifies CASSWTGTQQTQYF.

The V and J genes are TRBV4-2 and TRBJ2-7, with TRBD2 identical over 10 bases. Germline loops: CDR1 LGHNA, CDR2 YNFKEQ. V shed 1 base, J shed 7 bases, and the junction held 10 bases outside the gene matches. CDR3 length equals 16 residues. The CDR3 is CASSQGRQRGGLEQYF. CDR3 nucleotide sequence: TGTGCCAGCAGCCAAGGAAGGCAGCGGGGGGGCCTAGAGCAGTACTTC.

The chain carries TRBV29-1 and TRBJ2-7; unclear D gene. The CDR3 is 11 residues long. Looked up from germline, CDR1 is SQVTM and CDR2 is ANQGSEA. V dropped 4 bases and J dropped 4 bases, with 8 bases sitting between them. In DNA, the CDR3 is TGCAGCGTTGTAGGTCTTTACGAGCAGTACTTC. Translating it yields CSVVGLYEQYF.

V and J are TRBV4-1 and TRBJ1-3; D not resolved. The CDR3 spans 17 residues. The germline gives CDR1 MGHRA, CDR2 YSYEKL. Trimming left V 2 bases short and J 2 bases short, with 16 bases between. The CDR3 DNA is TGCGCCAGCAGCCAATCTGCCGGGCTTCAGACTGGAAACACCATATATTTT. Its protein product is CASSQSAGLQTGNTIYF.

The rearrangement links TRBV2 to TRBJ2-6; TRBD1 matches at 8 bases. Germline loops: CDR1 SNHLY, CDR2 FYNNEI. The V and J ends lost 6 bases and 0 bases, in that order; junction bases with no gene match: 10. The CDR3 extends over 18 amino acids. In nucleotides, the CDR3 is TGTGCCAGCAGCTGGGGGCTGACAGGGGACTCTGGGGCCAACGTCCTGACTTTC. As protein: CASSWGLTGDSGANVLTF.

The chain joins TRBV30 to TRBJ1-1, with 7 nucleotides matching TRBD1. Losses at the gene ends were 5 bases for V and 6 bases for J; bases not matched to a gene: 9. Germline CDR1 reads GTSNPN; CDR2 reads SVGIG (reference sequence). CDR3 length: 13 amino acids. Here the CDR3 DNA reads TGTGCCTGGGGCACAGGGGATGTAGCTGAAGCTTTCTTT. Translating it yields CAWGTGDVAEAFF.

This sequence joins TRBV25-1 and TRBJ2-1; D tentatively fits TRBD1 or TRBD2 (5 bases each). V lost 2 bases and J 8 bases, leaving 13 bases between the germline ends. This CDR3 comprises 14 residues. Germline V CDR1 and CDR2: MGHDK, SYGVNS. This CDR3 reads CASSELAGAYEQFF. DNA of the CDR3: TGTGCCAGCAGTGAACTGGCCGGGGCATATGAGCAGTTCTTC.

The V and J genes are TRBV18 and TRBJ1-5; D ambiguous. Per the germline V gene, CDR1 is KGHSH and CDR2 is LQKENI. V lost 1 base, J lost 2 bases, and 15 bases lay in between. This CDR3 region has 17 residues. CDR3 bases: TGTGCCAGCTCACCACTAGGTATGAGTAGCGGCAATCAGCCCCAGCATTTT. It is translated as CASSPLGMSSGNQPQHF.

The J gene is TRBJ1-1, the V gene TRBV7-9; perhaps TRBD1 as D (6 bases). The CDR3 has 13 residues. Trimming stripped 5 bases from V and 3 bases from J, with 10 bases between. Germline lookup yields CDR1 SEHNR and CDR2 FQNEAQ (reference sequence). The CDR3 coding sequence is TGTGCCAGCAGCACACAGGGTGACACTGAAGCTTTCTTT. Translation gives CASSTQGDTEAFF.

This chain joins TRBV28 and TRBJ1-2; unclear D gene. CDR1 MDHEN and CDR2 SYDVKM come from the germline V gene. V lost 2 bases, J lost 7 bases, and 14 bases lay in between. The CDR3 is made up of 14 amino acids. The CDR3 DNA sequence: TGTGCCAGCAGTTTAGGTATGCGGGAGGTTGGCTACACCTTC. It encodes CASSLGMREVGYTF.

This clone was observed once. This sequence joins TRBV11-2 and TRBJ2-4, with D perhaps matching TRBD1 (6 bases). This CDR3 contains 16 residues. Germline V lookup: CDR1 SGHAT, CDR2 FQNNGV. V dropped 4 bases and J dropped 1 base, with 14 bases sitting between them. DNA of the CDR3: TGTGCCAGCAGCTCAGGGGTCCTCGGGGCCAAAAACATTCAGTACTTC. Translation: CASSSGVLGAKNIQYF.

The chain carries TRBV9 and TRBJ2-5, with D perhaps matching TRBD2 (6 bases). CDR1 and CDR2 from the germline V gene are SGDLS and YYNGEE. V lost 0 bases, J lost 5 bases, and 8 bases lay in between. This CDR3 is built from 13 residues. The CDR3 DNA is TGTGCCAGCAGCGTAGGGCTAGCGGAGACCCAGTACTTC. Protein product: CASSVGLAETQYF.